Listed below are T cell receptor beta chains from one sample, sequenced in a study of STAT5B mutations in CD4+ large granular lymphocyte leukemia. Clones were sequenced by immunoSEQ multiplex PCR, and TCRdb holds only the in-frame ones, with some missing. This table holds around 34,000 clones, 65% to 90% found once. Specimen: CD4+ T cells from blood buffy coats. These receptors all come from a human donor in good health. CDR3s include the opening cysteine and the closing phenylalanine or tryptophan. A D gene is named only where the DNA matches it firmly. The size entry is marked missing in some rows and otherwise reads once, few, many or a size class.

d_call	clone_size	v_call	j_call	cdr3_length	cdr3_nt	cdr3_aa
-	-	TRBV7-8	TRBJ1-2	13	TGTGCCAGCAGCCCCAGGGGTAACTATGGCTACACCTTC	CASSPRGNYGYTF
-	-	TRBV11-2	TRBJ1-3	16	TGTGCCAGCAGCCTCCCCCTTGGGGGGCGCGGAAACACCATATATTTT	CASSLPLGGRGNTIYF
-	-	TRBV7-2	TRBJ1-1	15	TGTGCCAGCAGCCCTTCCGGGACGGTGAACACTGAAGCTTTCTTT	CASSPSGTVNTEAFF
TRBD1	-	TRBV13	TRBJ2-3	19	TGTGCCAGCAGCGCCCGGACAGGGGGCGATTTAAGGTACCTAGATACGCAGTATTTT	CASSARTGGDLRYLDTQYF
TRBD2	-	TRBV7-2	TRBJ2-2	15	TGTGCCAGCAGCGTGACTAGCGGGACCGCCGGGGAGCTGTTTTTT	CASSVTSGTAGELFF
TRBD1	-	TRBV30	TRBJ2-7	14	TGCGCCTGGAGTGGAGGGACAGGGACTTACGAGCAGTACTTC	CAWSGGTGTYEQYF
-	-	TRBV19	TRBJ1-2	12	TGTGCCAGTAAATCGTTTCTCTATGGCTACACCTTC	CASKSFLYGYTF
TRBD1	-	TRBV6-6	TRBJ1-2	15	TGTGCCAGCAGTTGGGTGGACAGGCTAAACTATGGCTACACCTTC	CASSWVDRLNYGYTF
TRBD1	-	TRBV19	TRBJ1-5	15	TGTGCCAGTACCGAGGAGACAGGGAGGGAGCAGCCCCAGCATTTT	CASTEETGREQPQHF
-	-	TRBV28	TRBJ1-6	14	TGTGCCAGCAGTTCAGGGGTGTGGAATTCACCCCTCCACTTT	CASSSGVWNSPLHF
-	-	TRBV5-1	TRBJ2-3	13	TGCGCCAGCAGCTTCTCAGGGGGGGATACGCAGTATTTT	CASSFSGGDTQYF
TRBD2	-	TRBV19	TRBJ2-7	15	TGTGCCAGTAGTACCCTAGCGGGGGCTCCCTACGAGCAGTACTTC	CASSTLAGAPYEQYF
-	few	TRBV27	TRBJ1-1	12	TGTGCCAGCAGGAGGGAGGGAACTGAAGCTTTCTTT	CASRREGTEAFF
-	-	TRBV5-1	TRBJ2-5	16	TGCGCCAGCAGTCGGGGGGCAGACAGGGACGGAGAGACCCAGTACTTC	CASSRGADRDGETQYF
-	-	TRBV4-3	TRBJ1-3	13	TGCGCCAGCAGCCAGGGCGGAGGAAACACCATATATTTT	CASSQGGGNTIYF
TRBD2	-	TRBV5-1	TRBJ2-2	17	TGCGCCAGCACCCCTCTAAGAGCGGGGGGGCCGCCCGGGGAGCTGTTTTTT	CASTPLRAGGPPGELFF
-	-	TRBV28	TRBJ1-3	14	TGTGCCAGTTTAGGGACCCTCTCTGGAAACACCATATATTTT	CASLGTLSGNTIYF
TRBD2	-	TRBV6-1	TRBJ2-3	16	TGTGCCAGCAGTGAAACCGGGACTACAGTCACAGATACGCAGTATTTT	CASSETGTTVTDTQYF
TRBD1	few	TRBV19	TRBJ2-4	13	TGTGCCAGTAGTATACCAGGGGGCAACATTCAGTACTTC	CASSIPGGNIQYF
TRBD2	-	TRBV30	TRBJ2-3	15	TGTGCCTGGAGTGTCGGGACTAGCGGGCGAGATACGCAGTATTTT	CAWSVGTSGRDTQYF
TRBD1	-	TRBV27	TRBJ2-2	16	TGTGCCAGCAGTGCAAAACAGGGGTCGAACACCGGGGAGCTGTTTTTT	CASSAKQGSNTGELFF
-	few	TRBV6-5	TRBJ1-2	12	TGTGCCAGCAGCGAGCAGGGGATTGGCTACACCTTC	CASSEQGIGYTF
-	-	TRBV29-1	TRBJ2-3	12	TGCAGCGTTGGGGCGGAGTCAGATACGCAGTATTTT	CSVGAESDTQYF
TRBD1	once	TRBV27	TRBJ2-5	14	TGTGCCAGCAGCCCCGGACAGGGTGAAGAGACCCAGTACTTC	CASSPGQGEETQYF
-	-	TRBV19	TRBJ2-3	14	TGTGCCAGTAGTAATGCGGGGCGCACAGATACGCAGTATTTT	CASSNAGRTDTQYF
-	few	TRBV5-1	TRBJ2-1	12	TGCGCCAGCAGCTTGTCTAGGAACGAGCAGTTCTTC	CASSLSRNEQFF